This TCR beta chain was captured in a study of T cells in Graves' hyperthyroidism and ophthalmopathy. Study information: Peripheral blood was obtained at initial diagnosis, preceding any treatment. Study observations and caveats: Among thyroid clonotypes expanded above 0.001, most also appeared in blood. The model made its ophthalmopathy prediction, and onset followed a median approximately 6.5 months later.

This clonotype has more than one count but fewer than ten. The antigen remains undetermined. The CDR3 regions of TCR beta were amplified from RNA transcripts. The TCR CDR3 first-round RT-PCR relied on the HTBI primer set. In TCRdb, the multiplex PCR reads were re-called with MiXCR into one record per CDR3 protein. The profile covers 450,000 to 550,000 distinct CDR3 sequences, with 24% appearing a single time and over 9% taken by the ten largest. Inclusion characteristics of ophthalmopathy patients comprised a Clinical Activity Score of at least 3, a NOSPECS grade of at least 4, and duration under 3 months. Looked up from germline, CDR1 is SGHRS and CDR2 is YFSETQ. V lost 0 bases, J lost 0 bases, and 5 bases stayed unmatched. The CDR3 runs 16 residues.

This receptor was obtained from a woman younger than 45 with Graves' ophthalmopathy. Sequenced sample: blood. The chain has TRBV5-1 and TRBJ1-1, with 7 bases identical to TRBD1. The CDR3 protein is CASSLDGTAMNTEAFF. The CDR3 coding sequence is TGCGCCAGCAGCTTGGATGGGACAGCTATGAACACTGAAGCTTTCTTT.